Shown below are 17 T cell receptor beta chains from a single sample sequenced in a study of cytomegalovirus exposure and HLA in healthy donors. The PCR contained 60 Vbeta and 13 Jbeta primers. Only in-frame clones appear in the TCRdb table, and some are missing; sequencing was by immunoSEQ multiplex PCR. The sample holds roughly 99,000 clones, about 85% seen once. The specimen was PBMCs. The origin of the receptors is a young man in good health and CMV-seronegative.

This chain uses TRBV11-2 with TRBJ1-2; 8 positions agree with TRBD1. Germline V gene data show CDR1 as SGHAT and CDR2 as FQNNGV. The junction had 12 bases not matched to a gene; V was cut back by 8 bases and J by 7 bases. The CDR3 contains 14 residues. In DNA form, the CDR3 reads TGTGCCAGCCGACCTTCGGCCAGGGGGCCTGGCTACACCTTC. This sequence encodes CASRPSARGPGYTF.

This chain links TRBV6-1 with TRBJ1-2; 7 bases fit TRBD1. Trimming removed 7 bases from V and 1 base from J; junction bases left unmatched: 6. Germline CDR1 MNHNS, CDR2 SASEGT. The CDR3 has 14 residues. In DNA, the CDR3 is TGTGCCAGCAACGACGGGACAGTTAACTATGGCTACACCTTC. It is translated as CASNDGTVNYGYTF.

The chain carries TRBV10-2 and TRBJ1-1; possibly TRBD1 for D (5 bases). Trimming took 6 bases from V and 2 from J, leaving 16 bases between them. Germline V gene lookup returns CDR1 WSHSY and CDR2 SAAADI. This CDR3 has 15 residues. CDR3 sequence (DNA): TGCGCCAGCAGCCCCCCGCGGGGCTCTAACACTGAAGCTTTCTTT. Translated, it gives CASSPPRGSNTEAFF.

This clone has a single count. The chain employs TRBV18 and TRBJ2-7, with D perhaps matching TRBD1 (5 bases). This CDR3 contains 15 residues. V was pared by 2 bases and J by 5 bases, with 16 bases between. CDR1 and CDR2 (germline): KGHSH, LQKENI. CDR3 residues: CASSPSYRLPDEQYF. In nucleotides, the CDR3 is TGTGCCAGCTCACCATCATACAGGCTTCCAGACGAGCAGTACTTC.

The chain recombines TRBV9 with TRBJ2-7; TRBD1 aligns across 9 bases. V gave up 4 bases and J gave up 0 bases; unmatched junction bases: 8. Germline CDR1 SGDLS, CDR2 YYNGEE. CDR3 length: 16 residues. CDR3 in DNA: TGTGCCAGCAGCCGACGACAGGGGGATAGCTCCTACGAGCAGTACTTC. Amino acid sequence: CASSRRQGDSSYEQYF.

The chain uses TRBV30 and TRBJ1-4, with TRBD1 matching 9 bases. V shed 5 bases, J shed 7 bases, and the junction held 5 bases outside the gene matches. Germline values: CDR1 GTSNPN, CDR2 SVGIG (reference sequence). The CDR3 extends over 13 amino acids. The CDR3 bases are TGTGCCTGGGGGGGACAGGGAAGTGAAAAACTGTTTTTT. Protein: CAWGGQGSEKLFF.

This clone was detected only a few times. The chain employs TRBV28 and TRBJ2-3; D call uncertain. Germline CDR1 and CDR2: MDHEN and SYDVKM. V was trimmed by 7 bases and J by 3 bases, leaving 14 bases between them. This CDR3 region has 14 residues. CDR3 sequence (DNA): TGTGCCAGCATCCAGCGCGCGAGGACAGATACGCAGTATTTT. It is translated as CASIQRARTDTQYF.

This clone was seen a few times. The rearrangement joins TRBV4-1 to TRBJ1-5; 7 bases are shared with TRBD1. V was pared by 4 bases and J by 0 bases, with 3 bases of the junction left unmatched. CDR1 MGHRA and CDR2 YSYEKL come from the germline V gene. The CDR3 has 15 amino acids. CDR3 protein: CASSRTGNSNQPQHF. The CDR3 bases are TGCGCCAGCAGCCGGACAGGCAATAGCAATCAGCCCCAGCATTTT.

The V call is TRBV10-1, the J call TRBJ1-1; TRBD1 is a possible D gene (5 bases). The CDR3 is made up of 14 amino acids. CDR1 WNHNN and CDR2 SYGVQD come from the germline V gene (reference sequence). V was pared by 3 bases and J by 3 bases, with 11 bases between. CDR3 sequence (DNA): TGCGCCAGCAGTGACAGGGCCGCGGACACTGAAGCTTTCTTT. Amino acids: CASSDRAADTEAFF.

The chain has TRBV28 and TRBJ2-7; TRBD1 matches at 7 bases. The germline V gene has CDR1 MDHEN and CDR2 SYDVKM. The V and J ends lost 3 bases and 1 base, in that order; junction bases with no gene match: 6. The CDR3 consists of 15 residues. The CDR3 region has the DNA TGTGCCAGCAGTTTGGAGAGACAGGGTTCCTACGAGCAGTACTTC. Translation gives CASSLERQGSYEQYF.

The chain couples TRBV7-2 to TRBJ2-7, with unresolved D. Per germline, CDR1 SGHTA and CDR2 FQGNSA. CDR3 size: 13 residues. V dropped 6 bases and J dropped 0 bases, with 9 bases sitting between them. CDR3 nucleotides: TGTGCCAGCAGGTATCGGAGCTCCTACGAGCAGTACTTC. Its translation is CASRYRSSYEQYF.

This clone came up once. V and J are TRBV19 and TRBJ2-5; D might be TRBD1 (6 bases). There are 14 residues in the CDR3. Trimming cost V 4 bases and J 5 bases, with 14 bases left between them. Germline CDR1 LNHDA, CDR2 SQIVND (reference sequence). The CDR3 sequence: CASSKDRVDETQYF. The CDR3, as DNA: TGTGCCAGTAGTAAGGACAGAGTTGACGAGACCCAGTACTTC.

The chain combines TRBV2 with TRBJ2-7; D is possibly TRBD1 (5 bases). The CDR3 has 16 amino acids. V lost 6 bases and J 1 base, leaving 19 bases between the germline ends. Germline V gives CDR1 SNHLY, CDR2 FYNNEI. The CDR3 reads CASRGFRGPRSYEQYF. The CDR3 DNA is TGTGCCAGCAGGGGATTTAGGGGTCCCAGATCCTACGAGCAGTACTTC. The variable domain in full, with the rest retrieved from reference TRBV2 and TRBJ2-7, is EPEVTQTPSHQVTQMGQEVILRCVPISNHLYFYWYRQILGQKVEFLVSFYNNEISEKSEIFDDQFSVERPDGSNFTLKIRSTKLEDSAMYFCASRGFRGPRSYEQYFGPGTRLTVT.

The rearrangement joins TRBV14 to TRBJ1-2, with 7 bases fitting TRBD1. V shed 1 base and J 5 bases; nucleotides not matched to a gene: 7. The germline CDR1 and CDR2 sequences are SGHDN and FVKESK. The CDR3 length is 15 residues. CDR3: CASSQGGQQRYGYTF. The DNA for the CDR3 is TGTGCCAGCAGCCAAGGGGGACAGCAAAGATATGGCTACACCTTC.

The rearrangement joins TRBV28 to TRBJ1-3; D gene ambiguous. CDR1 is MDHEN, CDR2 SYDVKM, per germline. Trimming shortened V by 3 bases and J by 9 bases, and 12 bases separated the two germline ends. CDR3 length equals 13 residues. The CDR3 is CASSFRDSGTIYF. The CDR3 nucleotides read TGTGCCAGCAGTTTTAGAGACTCCGGCACCATATATTTT. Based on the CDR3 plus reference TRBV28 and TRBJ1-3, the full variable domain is DVKVTQSSRYLVKRTGEKVFLECVQDMDHENMFWYRQDPGLGLRLIYFSYDVKMKEKGDIPEGYSVSREKKERFSLILESASTNQTSMYLCASSFRDSGTIYFGEGSWLTVV.

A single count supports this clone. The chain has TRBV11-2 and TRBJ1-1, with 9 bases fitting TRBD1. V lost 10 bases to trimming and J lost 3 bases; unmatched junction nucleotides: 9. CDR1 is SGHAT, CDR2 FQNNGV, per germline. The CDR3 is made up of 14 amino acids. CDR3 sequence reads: CAIRPRDRDTEAFF. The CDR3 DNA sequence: TGTGCCATCCGCCCCCGGGACAGGGACACTGAAGCTTTCTTT.

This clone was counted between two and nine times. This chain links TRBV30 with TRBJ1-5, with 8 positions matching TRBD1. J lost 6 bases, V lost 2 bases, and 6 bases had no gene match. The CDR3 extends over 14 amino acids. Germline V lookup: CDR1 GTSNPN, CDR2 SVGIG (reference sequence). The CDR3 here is CAWSRPGGSQPQHF. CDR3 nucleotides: TGTGCCTGGAGTAGGCCAGGGGGCTCTCAGCCCCAGCATTTT.